The 13 T cell receptor beta chains in this list originate from one sample, sequenced in a study of radiotherapy plus CTLA-4 blockade in lung cancer (dated by TCRdb to between 2017 and 2018). Receptors were amplified or captured by the immunoSEQ multiplex PCR assay. TCRdb stores this immuneACCESS table with in-frame sequences only. Part of the clones is absent; in the studies checked, under half of the shortfall reflects unresolved V genes, and no reason is known for the rest. The sample profile shows 81,000 or so clones; about 85% of them were found once. The top ten hold roughly 14% of the sample. The specimen comprised peripheral blood, sampled from a patient treated with radiotherapy plus ipilimumab. Source of these receptors: a human donor with non-small cell lung cancer that progressed on radiotherapy plus ipilimumab.

V gene TRBV7-9 combines with J gene TRBJ1-1; D remains unclear. V was trimmed by 1 base and J by 7 bases, leaving 7 bases between them. This CDR3 spans 12 amino acids. Germline CDR1 reads SEHNR; CDR2 reads FQNEAQ (reference sequence). CDR3: CASSLGWGEAFF. The CDR3 DNA reads TGTGCCAGCAGCTTAGGGTGGGGTGAAGCTTTCTTT.

This clone was observed a few times. The chain carries TRBV7-8 and TRBJ1-1; D not resolved. CDR1 is SGHVS, CDR2 FQNEAQ, per germline. CDR3 size: 15 residues. Deletions cut 3 bases from V and 4 bases from J, with 15 bases between. The CDR3 nucleotides are TGTGCCAGCAGCTTGAGCCCATCAGGAACCACTGAAGCTTTCTTT. Protein product: CASSLSPSGTTEAFF.

The V call is TRBV4-1, the J call TRBJ1-1, with D perhaps matching TRBD1 (5 bases). Trimming removed 4 bases at V and 6 bases at J, with 12 bases between. This CDR3 spans 13 amino acids. Germline V gene data show CDR1 as MGHRA and CDR2 as YSYEKL. The CDR3 sequence: CASSLGGTPEAFF. The CDR3 DNA reads as TGCGCCAGCAGCCTCGGGGGAACACCTGAAGCTTTCTTT.

In DNA, the CDR3 is TGTGCCAGCACCCTCAGGGACTTTCCAGCCGGAGTCCCTGGAAACACCATATATTTT. It encodes CASTLRDFPAGVPGNTIYF. V is TRBV28 and J is TRBJ1-3; weak D call: TRBD1 (5 bases). V lost 7 bases and J 2 bases, leaving 27 bases between the germline ends. Germline CDR1 and CDR2: MDHEN and SYDVKM. This CDR3 region has 19 residues.

The J gene is TRBJ2-5, the V gene TRBV19; D call uncertain. CDR1 is LNHDA and CDR2 is SQIVND in the germline V gene (reference sequence). The CDR3 consists of 15 residues. V shed 2 bases and J shed 4 bases, with 14 bases lying between them. CDR3 loop: CASSINGANGETQYF. In DNA, the CDR3 is TGTGCCAGTAGTATAAATGGAGCGAACGGAGAGACCCAGTACTTC.

This chain links TRBV5-6 with TRBJ2-3; the D is unclear. The V end was cut by 5 bases, the J end by 2 bases, with 3 bases between. Germline-derived CDR1 and CDR2 are SGHDT and YYEEEE. This CDR3 spans 11 amino acids. The CDR3 DNA follows: TGTGCCAGCAGTTCCACAGATACGCAGTATTTT. Encoded protein: CASSSTDTQYF.

V usage is TRBV7-9 and J usage is TRBJ1-4, with 7 bases matching TRBD1. J gave up 4 bases and V 5 bases, and 7 bases lay outside the gene matches. Germline CDR1 reads SEHNR; CDR2 reads FQNEAQ (reference sequence). This CDR3 contains 15 residues. The CDR3 is CASSPGGQYNEKLFF. DNA for the CDR3: TGTGCCAGCAGCCCAGGGGGGCAATATAATGAAAAACTGTTTTTT.

The chain uses TRBV2 and TRBJ1-3, with D hard to call. Looked up from germline, CDR1 is SNHLY and CDR2 is FYNNEI. Trimming pared 6 bases from V and 2 bases from J, leaving 14 bases between. The CDR3 contains 15 residues. CDR3 nucleotide sequence: TGTGCCAGCAGCCTCGGACTGAATCCTGGAAACACCATATATTTT. Translation: CASSLGLNPGNTIYF.

This clone was observed once. This chain uses TRBV4-2 with TRBJ2-7; D is ambiguous. CDR1 LGHNA and CDR2 YNFKEQ come from the germline V gene. V lost 2 bases and J 1 base, leaving 6 bases between the germline ends. The CDR3 sequence is 13 residues long. CDR3 nucleotides: TGTGCCAGCAGCCAAACCGGGTCCTACGAGCAGTACTTC. This sequence encodes CASSQTGSYEQYF.

The chain is built from TRBV5-5 and TRBJ1-5; 7 nucleotides agree with TRBD1. CDR3 length equals 15 residues. Germline V gives CDR1 SGHKS, CDR2 YYEKEE (reference sequence). Trimming at V came to 0 bases and at J to 9 bases, leaving 9 bases not matched to a gene. The CDR3 DNA sequence: TGTGCCAGCAGCTTGGACCAGGGGGGTATCCGGCCCCAGCATTTT. This codes for CASSLDQGGIRPQHF. The entire variable domain, with the rest obtained from reference TRBV5-5 and TRBJ1-5, is as follows: DAGVTQSPTHLIKTRGQQVTLRCSPISGHKSVSWYQQVLGQGPQFIFQYYEKEERGRGNFPDRFSARQFPNYSSELNVNALLLGDSALYLCASSLDQGGIRPQHFGDGTRLSIL.

The V and J genes are TRBV28 and TRBJ1-5; 9 nucleotides match TRBD1. This CDR3 comprises 14 residues. Germline CDR1 is MDHEN and CDR2 is SYDVKM. Trimming took 9 bases from V and 3 from J; bases not matched to a gene: 6. CDR3 sequence reads: CASRQGGSNQPQHF. The CDR3 region has the DNA TGTGCCAGTAGACAGGGGGGATCCAATCAGCCCCAGCATTTT. Supplemented by reference TRBV28 and TRBJ1-5, the full variable domain reads DVKVTQSSRYLVKRTGEKVFLECVQDMDHENMFWYRQDPGLGLRLIYFSYDVKMKEKGDIPEGYSVSREKKERFSLILESASTNQTSMYLCASRQGGSNQPQHFGDGTRLSIL.

The rearrangement joins TRBV30 to TRBJ1-3, with D unclear. The length of the CDR3 is 13 residues. Germline V CDR1 and CDR2: GTSNPN, SVGIG (reference sequence). V lost 2 bases and J lost 4, with 9 bases in between. This CDR3 is CAWSMGAGNTIYF. In DNA form, the CDR3 reads TGTGCCTGGAGTATGGGTGCGGGAAACACCATATATTTT.

This clone has a single count. The chain is built from TRBV29-1 and TRBJ1-2; 8 bases fit TRBD1. Germline-derived CDR1 and CDR2 are SQVTM and ANQGSEA. V lost 1 base and J lost 0; bases outside the gene matches: 7. The CDR3 loop spans 16 amino acids. CDR3 sequence: CSVEVRDRQANYGYTF. DNA for the CDR3: TGCAGCGTTGAAGTCAGGGACAGGCAAGCTAACTATGGCTACACCTTC.